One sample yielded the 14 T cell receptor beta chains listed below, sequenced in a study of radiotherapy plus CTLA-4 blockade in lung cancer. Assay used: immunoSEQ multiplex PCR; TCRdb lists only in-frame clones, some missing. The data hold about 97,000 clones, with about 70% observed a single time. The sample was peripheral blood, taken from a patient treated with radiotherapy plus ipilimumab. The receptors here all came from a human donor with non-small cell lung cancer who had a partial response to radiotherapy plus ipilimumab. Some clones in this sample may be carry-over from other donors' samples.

The CDR3 DNA reads as TGCGCCAGCAGTGAGTCGAAGCCGGGGTACACTGAAGCTTTCTTT. Translating gives CASSESKPGYTEAFF. The chain has TRBV10-1 and TRBJ1-1; the D is unclear. V lost 0 bases and J 3 bases, leaving 11 bases between the germline ends. Germline CDR1 is WNHNN and CDR2 is SYGVQD (reference sequence). This CDR3 is built from 15 residues.

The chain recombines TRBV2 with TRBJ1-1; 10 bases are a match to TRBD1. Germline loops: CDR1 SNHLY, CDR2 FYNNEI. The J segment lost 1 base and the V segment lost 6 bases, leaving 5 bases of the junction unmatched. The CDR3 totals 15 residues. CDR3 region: CASRPRQGANTEAFF. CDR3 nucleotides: TGTGCCAGCAGACCTAGACAGGGGGCGAACACTGAAGCTTTCTTT.

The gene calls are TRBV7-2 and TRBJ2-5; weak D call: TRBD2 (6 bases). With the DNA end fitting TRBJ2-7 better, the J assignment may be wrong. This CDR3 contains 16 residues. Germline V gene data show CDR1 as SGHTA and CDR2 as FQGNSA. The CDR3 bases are TGTGCCAGCAGCTCTAGGGGCGGGACGGGGAGCTACGAGCAGTACTTC. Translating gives CASSSRGGTGSYEQYF.

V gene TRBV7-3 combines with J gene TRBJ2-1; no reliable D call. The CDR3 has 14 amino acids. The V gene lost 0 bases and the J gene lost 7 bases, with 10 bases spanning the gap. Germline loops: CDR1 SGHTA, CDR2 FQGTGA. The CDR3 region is CASSLTRARNEQFF. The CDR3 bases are TGTGCCAGCAGCTTAACGAGAGCCCGTAATGAGCAGTTCTTC.

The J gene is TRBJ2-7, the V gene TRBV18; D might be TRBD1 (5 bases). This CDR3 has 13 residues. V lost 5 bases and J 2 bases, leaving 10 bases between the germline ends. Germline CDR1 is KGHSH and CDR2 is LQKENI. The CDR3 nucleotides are TGTGCCAGCTCAGGGGCCTCAACCTACGAGCAGTACTTC. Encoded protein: CASSGASTYEQYF.

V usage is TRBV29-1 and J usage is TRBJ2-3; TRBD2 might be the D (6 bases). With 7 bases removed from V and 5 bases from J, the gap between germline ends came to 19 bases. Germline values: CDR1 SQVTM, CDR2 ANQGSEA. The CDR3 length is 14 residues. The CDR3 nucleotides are TGCAGCGGGCGGGCCTTGGGGGGAGAAGATACGCAGTATTTT. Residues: CSGRALGGEDTQYF.

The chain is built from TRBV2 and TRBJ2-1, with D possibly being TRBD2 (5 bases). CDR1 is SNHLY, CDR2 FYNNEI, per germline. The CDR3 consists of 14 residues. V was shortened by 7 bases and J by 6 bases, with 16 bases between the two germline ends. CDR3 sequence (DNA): TGTGCCAGCAAAGGGAGTAGCCCTAGCAATGAGCAGTTCTTC. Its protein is CASKGSSPSNEQFF.

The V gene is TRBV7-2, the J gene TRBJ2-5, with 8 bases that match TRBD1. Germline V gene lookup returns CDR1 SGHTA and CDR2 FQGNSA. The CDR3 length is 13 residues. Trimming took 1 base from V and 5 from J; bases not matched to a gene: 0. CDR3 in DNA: TGTGCCAGCAGCTTAGGGGACAGGGAGACCCAGTACTTC. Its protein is CASSLGDRETQYF.

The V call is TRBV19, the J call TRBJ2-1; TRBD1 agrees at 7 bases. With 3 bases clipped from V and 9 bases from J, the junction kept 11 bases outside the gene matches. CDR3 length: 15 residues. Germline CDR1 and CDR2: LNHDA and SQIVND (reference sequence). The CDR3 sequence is CASSMGDRKFAEQFF. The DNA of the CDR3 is TGTGCCAGTAGTATGGGGGACAGAAAGTTCGCTGAGCAGTTCTTC. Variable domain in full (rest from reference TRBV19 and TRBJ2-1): DGGITQSPKYLFRKEGQNVTLSCEQNLNHDAMYWYRQDPGQGLRLIYYSQIVNDFQKGDIAEGYSVSREKKESFPLTVTSAQKNPTAFYLCASSMGDRKFAEQFFGPGTRLTVL.

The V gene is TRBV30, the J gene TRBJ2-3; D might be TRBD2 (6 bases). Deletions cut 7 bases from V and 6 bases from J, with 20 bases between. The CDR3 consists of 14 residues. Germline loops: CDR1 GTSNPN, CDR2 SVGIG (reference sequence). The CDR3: CAFTDYGVGDTQYF. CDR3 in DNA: TGTGCCTTCACGGACTATGGGGTTGGGGATACGCAGTATTTT.

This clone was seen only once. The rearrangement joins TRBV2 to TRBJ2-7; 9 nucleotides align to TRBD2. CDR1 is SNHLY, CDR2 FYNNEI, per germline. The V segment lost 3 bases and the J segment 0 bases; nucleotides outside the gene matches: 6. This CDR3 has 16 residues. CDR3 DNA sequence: TGTGCCAGCAGTGACGTCGCGGGAGGGCGCTCCTACGAGCAGTACTTC. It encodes CASSDVAGGRSYEQYF.

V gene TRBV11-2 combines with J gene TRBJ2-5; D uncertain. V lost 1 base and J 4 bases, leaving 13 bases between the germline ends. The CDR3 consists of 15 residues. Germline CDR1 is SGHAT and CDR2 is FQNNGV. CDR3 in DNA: TGTGCCAGCAGCTTAGTCTGGCTCCCGCTAGAGACCCAGTACTTC. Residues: CASSLVWLPLETQYF.

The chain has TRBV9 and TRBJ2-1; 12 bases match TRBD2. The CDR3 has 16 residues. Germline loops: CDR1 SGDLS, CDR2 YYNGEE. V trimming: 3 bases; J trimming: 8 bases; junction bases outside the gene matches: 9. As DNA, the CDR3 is TGTGCCAGCAGCGCCCATCCTAGCGGGGGGGCGGATGAGCAGTTCTTC. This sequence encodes CASSAHPSGGADEQFF.

For the CDR3, the DNA is TGTGCCAGCTCACCGGCTGAAGATACGCAGTATTTT. Translating gives CASSPAEDTQYF. The V and J genes are TRBV18 and TRBJ2-3; D is uncertain. Trimming took 3 bases from V and 5 from J, leaving 6 bases between them. Germline values: CDR1 KGHSH, CDR2 LQKENI. The CDR3 extends over 12 amino acids.